Presented here are 31 T cell receptor beta chains from one specimen sequenced in a study of shared clonotypes between healthy human individuals. Clones were sequenced by immunoSEQ multiplex PCR, and TCRdb holds only the in-frame ones, with some missing. The sample contains about 1,900,000 clones, roughly 94% of which appear only once. Terminally differentiated effector memory CD45RA+ cells were left out of the naive CD8 fraction, which was CD45RO-negative and positively selected for CCR7. What was sequenced was naive CD8+ T cells sorted from blood. Source of these receptors: a man younger than 35 in good health.

The chain is built from TRBV6-1 and TRBJ1-1; tentatively, D is TRBD1 (5 bases). This CDR3 is built from 15 residues. Germline CDR1 and CDR2: MNHNS and SASEGT. V lost 2 bases, J lost 1 base, and 11 bases lay in between. CDR3: CASSEWGRTNTEAFF. The CDR3 coding sequence is TGTGCCAGCAGTGAATGGGGACGAACGAACACTGAAGCTTTCTTT.

The chain recombines TRBV4-3 with TRBJ2-3; D not certain. The length of the CDR3 is 16 residues. Germline CDR1 and CDR2: LGHNA and YSLEER. Trimming took 2 bases from V and 1 from J, leaving 13 bases between them. The CDR3 bases are TGCGCCAGCAGCCAACTTACAGCCGGAGGCACAGATACGCAGTATTTT. Amino acid sequence: CASSQLTAGGTDTQYF.

Note on this clone: The sample holds other DNA sequences that translate to the same CDR3. The rearrangement uses TRBV7-9 and TRBJ2-1; D unresolved. The CDR3 is 13 residues long. V was pared by 2 bases and J by 8 bases, with 10 bases between. Germline CDR1 is SEHNR and CDR2 is FQNEAQ (reference sequence). CDR3 sequence (DNA): TGTGCCAGCAGCTTACCTCTCTCCGATGAGCAGTTCTTC. Its translation: CASSLPLSDEQFF.

This clone was recorded only once. The gene calls are TRBV6-6 and TRBJ2-1; perhaps D is TRBD1 or TRBD2 (5 bases each). V lost 5 bases and J 4 bases, leaving 12 bases between the germline ends. Germline V gene sequence: CDR1 MNHNY, CDR2 SVGAGI (reference sequence). There are 14 residues in the CDR3. Here the CDR3 reads CASSHRDGYNEQFF. The CDR3 DNA sequence: TGTGCCAGCAGTCACCGGGACGGATACAATGAGCAGTTCTTC.

As concerns this clone: Germline and junction disagree at one end, which may indicate a read error. The chain employs TRBV7-7 and TRBJ2-5; 8 positions agree with TRBD2. The CDR3 spans 13 residues. The germline CDR1 and CDR2 sequences are SSHAT and FNYEAQ (reference sequence). The CDR3, as DNA: TGTGCTAGCAGCCCACCGGGAGGGGAGACCCAGTACTTC. This gives the protein CASSPPGGETQYF.

V is TRBV6-1 and J is TRBJ2-7, with a weak D call TRBD2 (6 bases). CDR3 length equals 15 residues. Germline assignment: CDR1 MNHNS and CDR2 SASEGT. The V end was cut by 6 bases, the J end by 4 bases, with 19 bases between. The CDR3 bases are TGTGCCAGCAGGGAGGGCATGGGCCCTTCGTACGAGCAGTACTTC. Its translation is CASREGMGPSYEQYF.

A note on this clone: Other DNA sequences in this sample translate to the same CDR3. The rearrangement joins TRBV28 to TRBJ2-7; D unclear. Trimming pared 3 bases from V and 7 bases from J, leaving 7 bases between. This CDR3 comprises 11 residues. Per germline, CDR1 MDHEN and CDR2 SYDVKM. CDR3 nucleotides: TGTGCCAGCAGTTTTGGGGTAGAGCAGTACTTC. It translates to CASSFGVEQYF.

The rearrangement joins TRBV7-9 to TRBJ1-2; 9 bases are a match to TRBD1. The V gene end was trimmed by 8 bases and the J gene end by 1 base; junction bases not matched to a gene: 5. This CDR3 comprises 14 residues. In germline, CDR1 is SEHNR, CDR2 FQNEAQ (reference sequence). The CDR3 DNA reads as TGTGCCAGCCGAGGGACAGGGTTTAACTATGGCTACACCTTC. This encodes CASRGTGFNYGYTF. The full variable domain, rest sourced from reference TRBV7-9 and TRBJ1-2, is DTGVSQNPRHKITKRGQNVTFRCDPISEHNRLYWYRQTLGQGPEFLTYFQNEAQLEKSRLLSDRFSAERPKGSFSTLEIQRTEQGDSAMYLCASRGTGFNYGYTFGSGTRLTVV.

This clone appeared a single time. The V gene is TRBV9, the J gene TRBJ2-7, with D tentatively TRBD1 (5 bases). The CDR3 loop spans 15 amino acids. V was trimmed by 3 bases and J by 6 bases, leaving 19 bases between them. Germline values: CDR1 SGDLS, CDR2 YYNGEE. DNA for the CDR3: TGTGCCAGCAGCGGCCGCACAGGTATTACTTCCGAGCAGTACTTC. Amino acid sequence: CASSGRTGITSEQYF.

The rearrangement uses TRBV7-9 and TRBJ2-1, with D maybe TRBD2 (6 bases). This CDR3 has 17 amino acids. V was clipped by 0 bases and J by 0 bases, with 12 bases between them. CDR1 is SEHNR, CDR2 FQNEAQ, per germline (reference sequence). The CDR3 sequence is CASSLAVAASSYNEQFF. The CDR3 bases are TGTGCCAGCAGCTTAGCGGTAGCGGCTAGCTCCTACAATGAGCAGTTCTTC.

The V and J genes are TRBV25-1 and TRBJ2-4; possible D gene TRBD2, 6 bases. This CDR3 comprises 12 residues. Trimming took off 7 bases at V and 6 bases at J, with 10 bases between the two ends. CDR1 and CDR2 (germline): MGHDK, SYGVNS. CDR3: CASNGRGNIQYF. CDR3 coding DNA: TGTGCCAGCAACGGGAGAGGAAACATTCAGTACTTC.

This sequence joins TRBV27 and TRBJ2-2; maybe TRBD1 (6 bases). Trimming left V 0 bases short and J 6 bases short, with 14 bases between. The germline V gene encodes CDR1 MNHEY and CDR2 SMNVEV (reference sequence). The CDR3 length is 16 residues. The chain's CDR3 is CASSLSSVQGAGELFF. In nucleotides, the CDR3 is TGTGCCAGCAGTTTATCGTCGGTACAGGGTGCCGGGGAGCTGTTTTTT.

The chain carries TRBV6-5 and TRBJ2-7, with 8 bases that match TRBD2. The junction had 10 bases not matched to a gene; V was cut back by 5 bases and J by 7 bases. This CDR3 comprises 14 residues. CDR1 is MNHEY, CDR2 SVGAGI, per germline. CDR3 sequence (DNA): TGTGCCAGCAGTCCGGGCGGGGGGCAGGTGGAGCAGTACTTC. It yields the protein CASSPGGGQVEQYF.

V usage is TRBV18 and J usage is TRBJ2-7; the D is unclear. Deletions cut 5 bases from V and 3 bases from J, with 5 bases between. CDR3 length: 11 amino acids. Germline V gives CDR1 KGHSH, CDR2 LQKENI. CDR3 in DNA: TGTGCCAGCTCAGATAGCTACGAGCAGTACTTC. It codes for CASSDSYEQYF.

The chain recombines TRBV2 with TRBJ2-3; D is undetermined. Trimming cost V 8 bases and J 1 base, with 13 bases left between them. The CDR3 runs 14 residues. CDR1 is SNHLY, CDR2 FYNNEI, per germline. CDR3 region: CASGGYKGTDTQYF. CDR3 bases: TGTGCCAGCGGTGGATATAAGGGCACAGATACGCAGTATTTT. The full variable domain, its missing parts supplied by reference TRBV2 and TRBJ2-3, is EPEVTQTPSHQVTQMGQEVILRCVPISNHLYFYWYRQILGQKVEFLVSFYNNEISEKSEIFDDQFSVERPDGSNFTLKIRSTKLEDSAMYFCASGGYKGTDTQYFGPGTRLTVL.

The CDR3 DNA reads TGTGCCAGCAGCTGGGGCGATTTCACTGAAGCTTTCTTT. It is translated as CASSWGDFTEAFF. This chain links TRBV11-2 with TRBJ1-1; D possibly corresponds to TRBD1 (5 bases). Germline CDR1 SGHAT, CDR2 FQNNGV. Trimming left V 4 bases short and J 4 bases short, with 10 bases between. This CDR3 region has 13 residues.

The chain uses TRBV10-3 and TRBJ1-1; D might be TRBD1 (6 bases). The V gene's germline CDR1 is ENHRY and CDR2 SYGVKD. This CDR3 region has 15 residues. Deletions cut 3 bases from V and 1 base from J, with 12 bases between. The CDR3 loop reads CAISDVQGSNTEAFF. The CDR3 DNA is TGTGCCATCAGTGACGTACAGGGATCGAACACTGAAGCTTTCTTT.

J is TRBJ1-1 and V is TRBV4-1, with D possibly matching TRBD1 (5 bases). CDR1 is MGHRA and CDR2 is YSYEKL in the germline V gene. Trimming stripped 0 bases from V and 4 bases from J, with 15 bases between. The CDR3 spans 16 residues. Written as DNA, the CDR3 is TGCGCCAGCAGCCAAGATGGGGACCGGAGCGGCACTGAAGCTTTCTTT. The encoded protein is CASSQDGDRSGTEAFF.

V usage is TRBV7-6 and J usage is TRBJ2-1; 13 bases are shared with TRBD2. Germline V CDR1 and CDR2: SGHVS, FNYEAQ. This CDR3 spans 17 amino acids. The V segment lost 1 base and the J segment 7 bases; nucleotides outside the gene matches: 7. The DNA of the CDR3 is TGTGCCAGCAGCTTAGACCCACTAGCGGGAGGGCCGAATGAGCAGTTCTTC. Protein product: CASSLDPLAGGPNEQFF.

V usage is TRBV29-1 and J usage is TRBJ2-7; D uncertain. The CDR3 is 14 amino acids. Germline assignment: CDR1 SQVTM and CDR2 ANQGSEA. V was trimmed by 2 bases and J by 0 bases, leaving 11 bases between them. The CDR3 is CSVESPEISYEQYF. The CDR3 bases are TGCAGCGTTGAAAGTCCGGAAATCTCCTACGAGCAGTACTTC.

Details on this clone: Within the sample, other DNA sequences also encode this same CDR3. This rearrangement joins TRBV6-1 to TRBJ2-7, with D perhaps being TRBD1 or TRBD2 (5 bases each). Looked up from germline, CDR1 is MNHNS and CDR2 is SASEGT. CDR3 length: 14 residues. V lost 4 bases and J lost 2, with 12 bases in between. DNA for the CDR3: TGTGCCAGCAGTGCCCGGGACCCTACCTACGAGCAGTACTTC. As protein: CASSARDPTYEQYF.

Comment on this clone: The sample contains more than one DNA sequence encoding this CDR3. The V call is TRBV30, the J call TRBJ2-1; D uncertain. The CDR3 loop spans 10 amino acids. In germline, CDR1 is GTSNPN, CDR2 SVGIG (reference sequence). With 1 base removed from V and 9 bases from J, the gap between germline ends came to 4 bases. The CDR3 coding sequence is TGTGCCTGGAGTGGAAGTGAGCAGTTCTTC. It yields the protein CAWSGSEQFF.

This clone came up once. The J gene is TRBJ2-5, the V gene TRBV7-6; TRBD2 is a possible D gene (6 bases). Germline lookup yields CDR1 SGHVS and CDR2 FNYEAQ. This CDR3 comprises 17 residues. V was pared by 0 bases and J by 1 base, with 15 bases between. For the CDR3, the DNA is TGTGCCAGCAGCTTAGCGCGGAGACTAGTGGGCCAAGAGACCCAGTACTTC. This encodes CASSLARRLVGQETQYF.

This chain joins TRBV4-2 and TRBJ2-5; 7 bases are a match to TRBD2. The J call may be mistaken, given a closer DNA end match to TRBJ2-7. CDR3 length: 16 amino acids. The germline V gene encodes CDR1 LGHNA and CDR2 YNFKEQ. The CDR3 coding sequence is TGTGCCAGCAGCCAAGATGGGCTAGCGGAGGACTACGAGCAGTACTTC. Translation: CASSQDGLAEDYEQYF.

The rearrangement links TRBV6-5 to TRBJ2-7; tentative D call: TRBD2 (5 bases). Germline V CDR1 and CDR2: MNHEY, SVGAGI. The CDR3 is made up of 16 amino acids. Trimming took off 4 bases at V and 3 bases at J, with 19 bases between the two ends. In nucleotides, the CDR3 is TGTGCCAGCAGTTCGGGATTTTTGGCCAAAGGCTACGAGCAGTACTTC. This translates into CASSSGFLAKGYEQYF.

The rearrangement joins TRBV6-5 to TRBJ1-2, with D maybe TRBD1 (5 bases). Trimming removed 5 bases from V and 6 bases from J, with 13 bases in between. The germline gives CDR1 MNHEY, CDR2 SVGAGI. CDR3 size: 13 residues. CDR3 in DNA: TGTGCCAGCAGTAACCTGGAGGGGAATGGCTACACCTTC. Its protein product is CASSNLEGNGYTF.

This chain links TRBV28 with TRBJ2-7; D remains unclear. V was cut by 2 bases and J by 0 bases, with 17 bases left in between. The germline V gene has CDR1 MDHEN and CDR2 SYDVKM. The CDR3 loop spans 17 amino acids. As DNA, the CDR3 is TGTGCCAGCAGTTTAGGCACAGAAGGTCCGCTCTCCTACGAGCAGTACTTC. As protein: CASSLGTEGPLSYEQYF.

This clone was observed a few times. The chain links TRBV10-3 to TRBJ1-2; 8 bases map to TRBD1. The CDR3 sequence is 13 residues long. The V gene end was trimmed by 7 bases and the J gene end by 6 bases; junction bases not matched to a gene: 7. The V gene's germline CDR1 is ENHRY and CDR2 SYGVKD. The CDR3: CAINTATGDGYTF. CDR3 sequence (DNA): TGTGCCATCAACACGGCGACAGGGGATGGCTACACCTTC.

The chain recombines TRBV5-1 with TRBJ2-3, with a tentative D call TRBD2 (5 bases). The CDR3 sequence is 16 residues long. Germline loops: CDR1 SGHRS, CDR2 YFSETQ. V was pared by 0 bases and J by 3 bases, with 14 bases between. The CDR3 spells CASSLAWEFTTDTQYF. DNA for the CDR3: TGCGCCAGCAGCTTGGCCTGGGAGTTTACGACAGATACGCAGTATTTT.

The genes are TRBV6-1 and TRBJ2-7; D not certain. With 1 base removed from V and 3 bases from J, the gap between germline ends came to 13 bases. Germline CDR1 reads MNHNS; CDR2 reads SASEGT. This CDR3 contains 15 residues. CDR3 sequence reads: CASSEDSSSYYEQYF. In DNA, the CDR3 is TGTGCCAGCAGTGAAGACAGCAGCTCCTACTACGAGCAGTACTTC.

The chain joins TRBV9 to TRBJ2-7; TRBD2 aligns across 8 bases. V was pared by 0 bases and J by 3 bases, with 5 bases of the junction left unmatched. The CDR3 is made up of 15 amino acids. The germline CDR1 and CDR2 sequences are SGDLS and YYNGEE. The CDR3 DNA follows: TGTGCCAGCAGCGTAGAGGGTAGCGGGAACTACGAGCAGTACTTC. Protein sequence: CASSVEGSGNYEQYF.